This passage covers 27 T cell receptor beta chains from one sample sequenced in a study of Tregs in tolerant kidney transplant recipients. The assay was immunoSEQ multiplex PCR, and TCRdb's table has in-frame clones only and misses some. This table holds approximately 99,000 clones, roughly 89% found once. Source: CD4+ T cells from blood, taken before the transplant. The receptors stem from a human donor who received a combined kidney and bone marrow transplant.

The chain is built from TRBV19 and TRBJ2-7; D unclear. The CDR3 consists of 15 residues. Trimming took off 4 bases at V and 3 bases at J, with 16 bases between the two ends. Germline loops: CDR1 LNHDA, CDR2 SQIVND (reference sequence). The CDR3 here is CASSKLHQGGYEQYF. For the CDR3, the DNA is TGTGCCAGTAGTAAACTACACCAAGGCGGCTACGAGCAGTACTTC.

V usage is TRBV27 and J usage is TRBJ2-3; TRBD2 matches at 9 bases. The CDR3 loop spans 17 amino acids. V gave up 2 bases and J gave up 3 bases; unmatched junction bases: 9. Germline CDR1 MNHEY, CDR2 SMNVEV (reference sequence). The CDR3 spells CASSLRVAGVMTDTQYF. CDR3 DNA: TGTGCCAGCAGTTTAAGGGTAGCGGGAGTGATGACAGATACGCAGTATTTT.

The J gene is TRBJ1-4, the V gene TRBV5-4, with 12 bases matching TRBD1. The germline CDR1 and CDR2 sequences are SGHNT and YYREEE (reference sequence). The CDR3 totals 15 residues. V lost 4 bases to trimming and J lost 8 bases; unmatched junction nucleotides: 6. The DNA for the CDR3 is TGTGCCAGCAGCACCCCCGGGACAGGGGGCGAAAAACTGTTTTTT. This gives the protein CASSTPGTGGEKLFF. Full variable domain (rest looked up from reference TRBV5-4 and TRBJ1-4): ETGVTQSPTHLIKTRGQQVTLRCSSQSGHNTVSWYQQALGQGPQFIFQYYREEENGRGNFPPRFSGLQFPNYSSELNVNALELDDSALYLCASSTPGTGGEKLFFGSGTQLSVL.

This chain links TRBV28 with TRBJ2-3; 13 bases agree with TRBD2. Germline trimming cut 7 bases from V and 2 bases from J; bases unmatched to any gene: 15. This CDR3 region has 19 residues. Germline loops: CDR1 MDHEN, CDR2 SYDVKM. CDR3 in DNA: TGTGCCAGCAACCCCGTCACTAGCGGGAGGGCCGGGGCCACAGATACGCAGTATTTT. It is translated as CASNPVTSGRAGATDTQYF.

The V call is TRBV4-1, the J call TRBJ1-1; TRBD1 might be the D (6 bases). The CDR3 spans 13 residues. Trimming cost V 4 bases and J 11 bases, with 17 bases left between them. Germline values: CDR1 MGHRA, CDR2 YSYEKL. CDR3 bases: TGCGCCAGCAGCCCCTTCGGGGGGGCAAGGGCTTTCTTT. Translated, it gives CASSPFGGARAFF.

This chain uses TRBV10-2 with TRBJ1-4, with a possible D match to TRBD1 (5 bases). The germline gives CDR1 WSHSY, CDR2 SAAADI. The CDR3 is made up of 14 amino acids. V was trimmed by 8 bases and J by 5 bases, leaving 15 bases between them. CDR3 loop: CASRPTAVNEKLFF. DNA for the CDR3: TGCGCCAGCCGACCGACAGCTGTAAATGAAAAACTGTTTTTT.

The CDR3 DNA follows: TGTGCCAGTAGTATAGATCGGACAGGCTCCTACGAGCAGTACTTC. Protein product: CASSIDRTGSYEQYF. The V gene is TRBV19, the J gene TRBJ2-7; 7 bases map to TRBD1. The junction had 2 bases not matched to a gene; V was cut back by 0 bases and J by 0 bases. Per the germline V gene, CDR1 is LNHDA and CDR2 is SQIVND (reference sequence). The CDR3 length is 15 residues.

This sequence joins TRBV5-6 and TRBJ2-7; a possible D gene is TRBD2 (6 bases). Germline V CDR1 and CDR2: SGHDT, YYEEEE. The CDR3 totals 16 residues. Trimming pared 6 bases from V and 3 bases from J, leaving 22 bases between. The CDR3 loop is CASTEGSGARRYEQYF. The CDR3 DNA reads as TGTGCCAGCACCGAGGGGTCGGGAGCCCGCCGCTACGAGCAGTACTTC.

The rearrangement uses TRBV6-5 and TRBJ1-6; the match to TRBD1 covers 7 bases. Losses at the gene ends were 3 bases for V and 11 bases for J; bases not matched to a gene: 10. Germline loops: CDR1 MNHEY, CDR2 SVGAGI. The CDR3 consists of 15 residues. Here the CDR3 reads CASSYRDSARTPLHF. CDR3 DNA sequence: TGTGCCAGCAGTTATAGGGACAGCGCAAGGACACCCCTCCACTTT.

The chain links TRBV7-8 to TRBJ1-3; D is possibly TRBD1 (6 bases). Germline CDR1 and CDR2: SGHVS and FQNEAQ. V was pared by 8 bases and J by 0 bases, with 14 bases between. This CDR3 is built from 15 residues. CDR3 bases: TGTGCCAGCGGTATGACAGGCCGCTCTGGAAACACCATATATTTT. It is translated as CASGMTGRSGNTIYF. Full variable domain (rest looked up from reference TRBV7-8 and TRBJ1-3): GAGVSQSPRYKVAKRGQDVALRCDPISGHVSLFWYQQALGQGPEFLTYFQNEAQLDKSGLPSDRFFAERPEGSVSTLKIQRTQQEDSAVYLCASGMTGRSGNTIYFGEGSWLTVV.

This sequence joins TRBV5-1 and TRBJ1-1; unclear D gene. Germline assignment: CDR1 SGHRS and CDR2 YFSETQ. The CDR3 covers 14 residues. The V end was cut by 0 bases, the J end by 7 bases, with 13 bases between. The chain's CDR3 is CASSLASDNGEAFF. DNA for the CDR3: TGCGCCAGCAGCTTGGCCAGCGATAATGGTGAAGCTTTCTTT.

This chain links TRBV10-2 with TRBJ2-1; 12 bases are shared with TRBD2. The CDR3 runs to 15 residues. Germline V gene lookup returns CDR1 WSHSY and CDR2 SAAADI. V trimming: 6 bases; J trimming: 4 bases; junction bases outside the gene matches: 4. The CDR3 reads CASSPSGGVYNEQFF. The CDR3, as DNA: TGCGCCAGCAGCCCTAGCGGGGGGGTGTACAATGAGCAGTTCTTC.

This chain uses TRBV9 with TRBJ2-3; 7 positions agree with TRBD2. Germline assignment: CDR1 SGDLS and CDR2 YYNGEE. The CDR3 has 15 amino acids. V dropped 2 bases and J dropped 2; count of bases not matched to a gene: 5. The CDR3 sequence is CASSVSSGSTDTQYF. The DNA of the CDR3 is TGTGCCAGCAGCGTTTCTAGCGGCTCCACAGATACGCAGTATTTT.

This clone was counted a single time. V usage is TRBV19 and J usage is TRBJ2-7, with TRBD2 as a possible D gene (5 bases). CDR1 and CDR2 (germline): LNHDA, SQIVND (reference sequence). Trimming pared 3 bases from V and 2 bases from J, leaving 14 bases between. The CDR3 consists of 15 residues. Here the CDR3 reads CASSIPSSGAYEQYF. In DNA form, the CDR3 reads TGTGCCAGTAGTATTCCCTCCAGCGGCGCCTACGAGCAGTACTTC.

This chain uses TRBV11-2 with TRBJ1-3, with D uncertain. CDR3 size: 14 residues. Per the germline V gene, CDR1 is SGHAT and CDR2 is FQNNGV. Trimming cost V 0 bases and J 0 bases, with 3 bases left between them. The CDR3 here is CASSLDSSGNTIYF. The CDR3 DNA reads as TGTGCCAGCAGCTTAGACAGCTCTGGAAACACCATATATTTT. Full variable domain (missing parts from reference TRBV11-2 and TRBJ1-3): EAGVAQSPRYKIIEKRQSVAFWCNPISGHATLYWYQQILGQGPKLLIQFQNNGVVDDSQLPKDRFSAERLKGVDSTLKIQPAKLEDSAVYLCASSLDSSGNTIYFGEGSWLTVV.

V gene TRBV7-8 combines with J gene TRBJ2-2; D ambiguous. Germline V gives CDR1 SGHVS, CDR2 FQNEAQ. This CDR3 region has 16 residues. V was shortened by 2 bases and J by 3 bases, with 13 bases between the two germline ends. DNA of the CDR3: TGTGCCAGCAGCTTATTGCGCGCCCGGGACACCGGGGAGCTGTTTTTT. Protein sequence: CASSLLRARDTGELFF. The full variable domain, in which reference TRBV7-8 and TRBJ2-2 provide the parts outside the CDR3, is GAGVSQSPRYKVAKRGQDVALRCDPISGHVSLFWYQQALGQGPEFLTYFQNEAQLDKSGLPSDRFFAERPEGSVSTLKIQRTQQEDSAVYLCASSLLRARDTGELFFGEGSRLTVL.

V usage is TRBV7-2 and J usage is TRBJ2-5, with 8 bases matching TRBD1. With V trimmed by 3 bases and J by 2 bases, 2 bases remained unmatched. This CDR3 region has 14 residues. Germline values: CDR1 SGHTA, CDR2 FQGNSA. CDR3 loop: CASSFRDRQETQYF. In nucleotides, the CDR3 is TGTGCCAGCAGCTTCCGGGACAGGCAAGAGACCCAGTACTTC.

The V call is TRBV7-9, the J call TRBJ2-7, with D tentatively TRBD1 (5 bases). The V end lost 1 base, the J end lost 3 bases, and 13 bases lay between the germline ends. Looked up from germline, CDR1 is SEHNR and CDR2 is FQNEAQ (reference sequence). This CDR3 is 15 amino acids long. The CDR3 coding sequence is TGTGCCAGCAGCTTAGGCCAGGGTAGAGACTACGAGCAGTACTTC. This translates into CASSLGQGRDYEQYF.

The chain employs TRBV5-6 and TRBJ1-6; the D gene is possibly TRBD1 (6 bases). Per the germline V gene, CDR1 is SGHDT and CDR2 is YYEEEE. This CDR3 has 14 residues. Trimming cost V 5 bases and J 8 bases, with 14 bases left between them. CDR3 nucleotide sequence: TGTGCCAGCAGTCTAAGGGGGTATGATTCACCCCTCCACTTT. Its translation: CASSLRGYDSPLHF.

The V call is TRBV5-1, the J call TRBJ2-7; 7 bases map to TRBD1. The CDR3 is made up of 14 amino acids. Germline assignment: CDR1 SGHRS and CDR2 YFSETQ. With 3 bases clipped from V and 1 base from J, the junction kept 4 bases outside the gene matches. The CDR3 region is CASSSDRRSYEQYF. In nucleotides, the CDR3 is TGCGCCAGCAGCTCGGACAGGCGTTCCTACGAGCAGTACTTC.

CDR3 amino acids: CASSGAGGNEQYF. The CDR3 nucleotides read TGTGCCAGCAGTGGAGCGGGAGGTAATGAGCAGTACTTC. The chain uses TRBV9 and TRBJ2-7, with 9 bases that match TRBD2. Looked up from germline, CDR1 is SGDLS and CDR2 is YYNGEE. Unmatched junction bases numbered 7, after V lost 5 bases and J lost 7 bases. The CDR3 runs 13 residues.

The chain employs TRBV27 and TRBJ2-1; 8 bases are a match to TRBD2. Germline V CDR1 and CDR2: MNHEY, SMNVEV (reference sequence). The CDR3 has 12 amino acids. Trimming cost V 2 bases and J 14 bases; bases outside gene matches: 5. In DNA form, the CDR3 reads TGTGCCAGCAGTTTAGCGGGGGGTTCGGAGTTCTTC. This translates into CASSLAGGSEFF.

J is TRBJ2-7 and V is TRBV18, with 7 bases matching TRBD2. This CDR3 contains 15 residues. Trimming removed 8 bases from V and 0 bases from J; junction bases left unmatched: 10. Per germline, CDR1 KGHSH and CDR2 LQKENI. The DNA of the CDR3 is TGTGCCAGCACCCGTGAGGCTAGCGGCTCCTACGAGCAGTACTTC. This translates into CASTREASGSYEQYF.

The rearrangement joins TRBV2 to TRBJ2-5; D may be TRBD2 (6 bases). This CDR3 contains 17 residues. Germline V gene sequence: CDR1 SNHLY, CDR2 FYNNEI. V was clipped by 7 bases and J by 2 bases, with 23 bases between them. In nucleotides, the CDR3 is TGTGCCAGCACTTTCCAAAGTGGGGGGACGGGTCAAGAGACCCAGTACTTC. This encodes CASTFQSGGTGQETQYF.

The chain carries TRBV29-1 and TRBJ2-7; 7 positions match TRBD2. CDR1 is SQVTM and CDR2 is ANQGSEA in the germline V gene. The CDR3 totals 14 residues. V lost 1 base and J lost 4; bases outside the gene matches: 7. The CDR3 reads CSVEGSAGRYEQYF. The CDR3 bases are TGCAGCGTTGAAGGGTCAGCGGGACGGTACGAGCAGTACTTC.

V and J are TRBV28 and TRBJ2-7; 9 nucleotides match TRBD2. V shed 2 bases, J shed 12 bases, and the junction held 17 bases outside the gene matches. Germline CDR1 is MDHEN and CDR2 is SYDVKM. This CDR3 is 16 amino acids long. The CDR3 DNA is TGTGCCAGCAGTTTAACTCTTCGGCGGGAGGGGCCTCCACGGTACTTC. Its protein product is CASSLTLRREGPPRYF.

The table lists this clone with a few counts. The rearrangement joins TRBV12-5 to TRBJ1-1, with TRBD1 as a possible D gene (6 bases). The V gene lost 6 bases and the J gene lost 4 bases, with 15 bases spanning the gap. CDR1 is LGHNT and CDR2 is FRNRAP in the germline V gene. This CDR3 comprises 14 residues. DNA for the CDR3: TGTGCTAGTGGGAACAGGGAAGTAGGCACTGAAGCTTTCTTT. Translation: CASGNREVGTEAFF.